This T cell receptor beta chain appears in the sequencing data of a study of blood T cell repertoires in COVID-19. On the study more broadly: COVID-19 samples collected from the United States, Italy and Spain covered acute and convalescent phases. T cells, B-cell-depleted T cells, or PBMCs supplied cDNA or gDNA.

Authors' data handling: Estimates of nucleated cell counts were drawn from the amplification of reference gene primers. Sequenced by immunoSEQ multiplex PCR; TCRdb stores in-frame clones only, minus some. V, J and clone size are those of that table, while D and trimming were read from the DNA. This table has a few hundred thousand clones, 65% to 90% appearing once. Germline assignment: CDR1 SSHAT and CDR2 FNYEAQ (reference sequence). CDR3 length: 15 amino acids. The V gene end was trimmed by 5 bases and the J gene end by 1 base; junction bases not matched to a gene: 3. This clone was observed at least ten times.

The sequencing input was peripheral blood. V is TRBV7-7 and J is TRBJ2-3; 10 positions match TRBD2. The receptor comes from a middle-aged man who had recovered from COVID-19. The CDR3 DNA sequence: TGTGCCAGCAGCAGGACTAGCGGCCGCACAGATACGCAGTATTTT. Translation gives CASSRTSGRTDTQYF. The full variable domain, with the rest looked up from reference TRBV7-7 and TRBJ2-3, is GAGVSQSPRYKVTKRGQDVTLRCDPISSHATLYWYQQALGQGPEFLTYFNYEAQPDKSGLPSDRFSAERPEGSISTLTIQRTEQRDSAMYRCASSRTSGRTDTQYFGPGTRLTVL.